Listed below are T cell receptor beta chains from one sample, sequenced in a study of blood T cell repertoires in COVID-19. TCRdb's copy holds only in-frame clones and misses some; the assay was immunoSEQ multiplex PCR. The sample yields a few hundred thousand clones, roughly 90% seen once. Specimen: PBMCs or T cells enriched from blood (not recorded which). The receptors come from a woman aged 30 to 39 who had been exposed to COVID-19. Each CDR3 is given with its conserved first and last residue. A D gene is named only where the DNA matches it firmly. For some rows the clone size is stated as once, few or many, or as a class when expanded; others skip it.

j_call d_call clone_size v_call cdr3_nt cdr3_aa
TRBJ1-6 - - TRBV19 TGTGCCAGTAGTCCGGCAGGGGCAGATAATTCACCCCTCCACTTT CASSPAGADNSPLHF
TRBJ2-4 - - TRBV9 TGTGCCAGCAGCGTAGACCTCCAGGGACCTGGGGGGAAAAACATTCAGTACTTC CASSVDLQGPGGKNIQYF
TRBJ2-6 TRBD1 - TRBV10-3 TGTGCCATCAGTGAGAACCCGGGACAGTTTTCCTCTGGGGCCAACGTCCTGACTTTC CAISENPGQFSSGANVLTF
TRBJ2-7 - - TRBV5-1 TGCGCCAGCAGCTTACACAGGGACGAGCAGTACTTC CASSLHRDEQYF
TRBJ2-7 - - TRBV11-2 TGTGCCAGCAGCTTCTTAGCGGAGGCCTACGAGCAGTACTTC CASSFLAEAYEQYF
TRBJ2-7 - - TRBV5-8 TGTGCCAGCAGCCCGAGGTCCTCCTACGAGCAGTACTTC CASSPRSSYEQYF
TRBJ1-4 - - TRBV2 TGTGCCAGCAGTCTAGCAGGAGTTAATGAAAAACTGTTTTTT CASSLAGVNEKLFF
TRBJ2-1 TRBD1 - TRBV29-1 TGCAGCGAGCGAACAGGGGAGAGCTACAATGAGCAGTTCTTC CSERTGESYNEQFF
TRBJ2-7 - - TRBV6-2/TRBV6-3 TGTGCCAGCAGTTACCGGCAGGGGACAACCAACTACGAGCAGTACTTC CASSYRQGTTNYEQYF
TRBJ2-7 - - TRBV5-6 TGTGCCAGCAGCTTGGACGGCAGGTTATCCTACGAGCAGTACTTC CASSLDGRLSYEQYF
TRBJ1-4 TRBD1 - TRBV5-5 TGTGCCAGCAGCTTGGAGTGGCAGGGGGGCGAAAAACTGTTTTTT CASSLEWQGGEKLFF
TRBJ1-4 TRBD1 - TRBV18 TGTGCCAGCTCACCCCGGTTCGGGACAGGGCAGGAAAAACTGTTTTTT CASSPRFGTGQEKLFF
TRBJ1-1 - few TRBV12-3/TRBV12-4 TGTGCCAGCAGTTTGGACACGAACACTGAAGCTTTCTTT CASSLDTNTEAFF
TRBJ1-1 - - TRBV18 TGTGCCAGCTCACCAAGTCAGGTTGGGGAGTACACTGAAGCTTTCTTT CASSPSQVGEYTEAFF
TRBJ1-6 - - TRBV5-1 TGCGCCAGCAGCTTATCTAGAGGTCCTAATTCACCCCTCCACTTT CASSLSRGPNSPLHF
TRBJ2-7 - - TRBV10-3 TGTGCCATCAGTCAGGGGACCCCCTACGAGCAGTACTTC CAISQGTPYEQYF
TRBJ1-1 TRBD1 - TRBV27 TGTGCCAGCAGAGCTCGAATGGGACAGCCAACGAACACTGAAGCTTTCTTT CASRARMGQPTNTEAFF
TRBJ2-5 TRBD2 - TRBV5-1 TGCGCCAGCAGCTTCCCAGCGTGGGGGGGACCCCCGGCGGAGACCCAGTACTTC CASSFPAWGGPPAETQYF
TRBJ1-1 - - TRBV19 TGTGCCAGTAGTATACCTCGGGGTATCAACACTGAAGCTTTCTTT CASSIPRGINTEAFF
TRBJ1-1 - - TRBV6-5 TGTGCCAGCAGTTACAGTCGGGTGTATACTGAAGCTTTCTTT CASSYSRVYTEAFF
TRBJ1-1 - - TRBV5-1 TGCGCCAGCAGCTTGGATCCGGGTCGGAACACTGAAGCTTTCTTT CASSLDPGRNTEAFF
TRBJ1-1 - - TRBV27 TGTGCCAGCAGTTTGGTCGGGAACACTGAAGCTTTCTTT CASSLVGNTEAFF
TRBJ1-2 - - TRBV7-2 TGTGCCAGCAGCTTCGGGGGTCTGGATGGCTACACCTTC CASSFGGLDGYTF
TRBJ2-7 TRBD2 - TRBV5-1 TGCGCCAGCAGCTCCGGGACTAGCGGGGGGGCCCTTTCGTACGAGCAGTACTTC CASSSGTSGGALSYEQYF
TRBJ1-2 TRBD1 - TRBV5-4 TGTGCCAGCAGTCGGACAGGGGTAGACTATGGCTACACCTTC CASSRTGVDYGYTF
TRBJ2-7 - - TRBV13 TGTGCCAGCAGCTTATGGGGGGACCACGAGCAGTACTTC CASSLWGDHEQYF
TRBJ2-1 - - TRBV13 TGTGCCAGCAGCGCACCCCCCTTGGGGGGGGCCGGGAATGAGCAGTTCTTC CASSAPPLGGAGNEQFF
TRBJ1-6 - - TRBV5-6 TGTGCCAGCAGCTTGCTTGAAGGGGAAGGCTATAATTCACCCCTCCACTTT CASSLLEGEGYNSPLHF
TRBJ2-1 - - TRBV21-1 TGTGCCAGCAGCAAAACTAACAGGGGGTTCCACAATGAGCAGTTCTTC CASSKTNRGFHNEQFF
TRBJ2-7 TRBD1 - TRBV5-8 TGTGCCAGCAGCCCCCCACCCCGGGACAGCCCTTCCTACGAGCAGTACTTC CASSPPPRDSPSYEQYF